This T cell receptor beta chain was found in a study of T cell repertoires in cytomegalovirus infection (dated by TCRdb to the late 2010s). About the full investigation: The HLA type of each donor mattered for the analysis, because public TCR beta signatures pointed to carriage of CMV infection along with the matching HLA type. The full study reports these points: Carriers of CMV infection plus the relevant HLA type were discriminated by the cumulative frequency of public TCR beta family members in the study cohort and in an independent roughly 380-donor cohort. The ex vivo response was dominated by HLA-C-restricted CMV-specific TCR beta clonotypes, and the single most frequent clonotype in two of eight donors was supplied by these HLA-C-restricted clonotypes.

Trimming at the junction amounts to 0 bases on V and 6 bases on J, and the germline ends lie 10 bases apart. From the cysteine up to the phenylalanine, the CDR3 has a length of 14 residues. CDR3 DNA is the only sequence kept; it has 42 bases, read in frame from the first base. Sequencing was carried out with an Illumina HiSeq 1500. TCRdb handled the public reads itself, with Q25 trimming in fastp and clone calling in MiXCR, and kept productive beta chains. Each record represents a unique CDR3 protein, reported with the most common genes and DNA among its rows. The sample yields around 120,000 distinct CDR3 sequences; 7% to 9.5% were counted once. Around 9.1% of the sample is in the top ten clones. This clonotype appeared many times. Its binding antigen is unknown. The record has no base qualities; no much larger clone is one base away.

This clonotype originated in a human donor in good health (CMV status not recorded). Some clones in this sample may be carry-over from other donors' samples. The chain uses TRBV23-1 and TRBJ2-3; the D region is possibly TRBD1 or TRBD2, each matching across 5 bases. TRBV23-1 is an ORF, and what it does is uncertain. The sequencing sample was made of PBMCs. The base sequence is TGCGCCAGCAGTCAATCGTTTTGGGGGGATACGCAGTATTTT. Translated, it reads CASSQSFWGDTQYF.